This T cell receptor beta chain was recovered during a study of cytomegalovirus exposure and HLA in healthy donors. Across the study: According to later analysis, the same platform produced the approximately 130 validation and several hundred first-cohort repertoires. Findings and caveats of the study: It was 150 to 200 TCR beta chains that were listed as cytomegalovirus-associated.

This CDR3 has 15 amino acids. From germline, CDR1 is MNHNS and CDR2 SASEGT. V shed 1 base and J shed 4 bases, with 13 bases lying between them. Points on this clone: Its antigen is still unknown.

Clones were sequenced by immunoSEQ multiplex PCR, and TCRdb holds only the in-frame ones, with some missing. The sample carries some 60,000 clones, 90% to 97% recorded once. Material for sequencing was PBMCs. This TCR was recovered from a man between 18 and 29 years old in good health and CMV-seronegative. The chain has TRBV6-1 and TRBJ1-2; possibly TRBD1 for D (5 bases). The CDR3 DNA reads TGTGCCAGCAGTGAAGTTCAGGGTCGGGCCTATGGCTACACCTTC. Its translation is CASSEVQGRAYGYTF.